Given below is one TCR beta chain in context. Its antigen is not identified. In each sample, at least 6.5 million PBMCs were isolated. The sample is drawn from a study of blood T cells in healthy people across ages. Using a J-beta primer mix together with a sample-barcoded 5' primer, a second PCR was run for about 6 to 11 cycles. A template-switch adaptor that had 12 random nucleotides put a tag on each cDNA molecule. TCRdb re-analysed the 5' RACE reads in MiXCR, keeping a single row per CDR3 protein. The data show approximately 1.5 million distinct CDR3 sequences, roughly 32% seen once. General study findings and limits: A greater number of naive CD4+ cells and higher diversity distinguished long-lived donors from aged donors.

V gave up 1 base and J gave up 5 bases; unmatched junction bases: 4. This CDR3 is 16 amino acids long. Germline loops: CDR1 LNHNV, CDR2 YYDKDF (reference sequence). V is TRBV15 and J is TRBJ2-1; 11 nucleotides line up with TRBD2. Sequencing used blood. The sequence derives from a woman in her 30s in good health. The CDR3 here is CATSRGLAGSDNEQFF. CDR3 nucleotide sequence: TGTGCCACCAGCAGAGGACTAGCGGGGAGTGACAATGAGCAGTTCTTC.